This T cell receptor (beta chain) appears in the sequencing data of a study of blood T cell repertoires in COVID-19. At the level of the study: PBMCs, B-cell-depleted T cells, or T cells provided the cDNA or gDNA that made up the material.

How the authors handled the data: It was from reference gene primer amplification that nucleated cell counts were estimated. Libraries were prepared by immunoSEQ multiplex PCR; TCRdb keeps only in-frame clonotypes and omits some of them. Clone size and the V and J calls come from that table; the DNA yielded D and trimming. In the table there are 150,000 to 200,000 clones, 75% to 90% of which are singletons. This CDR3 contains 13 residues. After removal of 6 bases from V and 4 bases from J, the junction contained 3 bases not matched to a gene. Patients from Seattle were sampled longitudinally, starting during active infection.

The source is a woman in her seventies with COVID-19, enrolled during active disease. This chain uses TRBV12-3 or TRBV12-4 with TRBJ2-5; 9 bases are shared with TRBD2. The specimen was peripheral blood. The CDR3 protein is CASSFSGRETQYF. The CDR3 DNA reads TGTGCCAGCAGCTTTAGCGGGAGAGAGACCCAGTACTTC.